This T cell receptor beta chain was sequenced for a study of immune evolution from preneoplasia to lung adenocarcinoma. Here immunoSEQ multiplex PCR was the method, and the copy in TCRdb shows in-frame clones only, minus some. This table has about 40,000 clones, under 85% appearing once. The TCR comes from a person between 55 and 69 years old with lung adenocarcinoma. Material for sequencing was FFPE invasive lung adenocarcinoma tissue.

CDR3 sequence reads: CASSRVGGGQGTEAFF. The CDR3 region has the DNA TGCGCCAGCAGCCGAGTCGGAGGGGGACAGGGCACTGAAGCTTTCTTT. J is TRBJ1-1 and V is TRBV5-1, with TRBD1 matching 9 bases. This CDR3 spans 16 amino acids. Germline lookup yields CDR1 SGHRS and CDR2 YFSETQ. Trimming cost V 4 bases and J 4 bases; bases outside gene matches: 11.